The 29 T cell receptor beta chains below were found in one sample sequenced in a study of cytomegalovirus exposure and HLA in healthy donors. The repertoire was sequenced with immunoSEQ multiplex PCR; TCRdb's copy has only in-frame clones and lacks some. The sample consists of some 240,000 clones, 75% to 90% of them appearing once. Sequenced: PBMCs. These receptors came from a young woman in good health and CMV-seronegative.

This clone was counted a single time. The V call is TRBV11-3, the J call TRBJ2-2; D is unresolved. Germline loops: CDR1 SGHNT, CDR2 YENEEA. CDR3 length equals 13 residues. The ends were cut back, 2 bases at V and 1 base at J, with 2 bases in the middle. Here the CDR3 DNA reads TGTGCCAGCAGCTTATTGAACACCGGGGAGCTGTTTTTT. This sequence encodes CASSLLNTGELFF.

The chain joins TRBV30 to TRBJ2-7; D remains unclear. V was trimmed by 2 bases and J by 3 bases, leaving 5 bases between them. Germline V CDR1 and CDR2: GTSNPN, SVGIG (reference sequence). This CDR3 has 11 residues. The CDR3 loop is CAWSKGYEQYF. The CDR3 coding sequence is TGTGCCTGGAGTAAAGGCTACGAGCAGTACTTC.

The CDR3 here is CASSQDTRRVGNQPQHF. DNA for the CDR3: TGCGCCAGCAGCCAAGATACAAGGAGGGTGGGCAATCAGCCCCAGCATTTT. The gene calls are TRBV4-1 and TRBJ1-5; no reliable D call. The V end lost 0 bases, the J end lost 2 bases, and 14 bases lay between the germline ends. The CDR3 runs to 17 residues. Per germline, CDR1 MGHRA and CDR2 YSYEKL.

J is TRBJ1-1 and V is TRBV27, with no clear D. This CDR3 is 12 amino acids long. The germline V gene encodes CDR1 MNHEY and CDR2 SMNVEV (reference sequence). The V and J ends lost 5 bases and 5 bases respectively, with 9 bases between them. The CDR3, as DNA: TGTGCCAGCAGTCAAGGTGGGACTGAAGCTTTCTTT. This translates into CASSQGGTEAFF.

The V and J genes are TRBV6-5 and TRBJ1-1; tentative D call: TRBD1 (5 bases). V lost 6 bases to trimming and J lost 7 bases, with 15 bases between them. This CDR3 has 13 amino acids. The germline gives CDR1 MNHEY, CDR2 SVGAGI. The CDR3 region is CASRSGHLFEAFF. CDR3 in DNA: TGTGCCAGCAGATCCGGACACCTATTTGAAGCTTTCTTT.

V gene TRBV27 combines with J gene TRBJ2-7; D tentatively fits TRBD1 or TRBD2 (5 bases each). V was cut by 0 bases and J by 2 bases, with 14 bases left in between. CDR3 length equals 16 residues. Germline CDR1 is MNHEY and CDR2 is SMNVEV (reference sequence). This CDR3 is CASSLSSGGGPYEQYF. CDR3 nucleotides: TGTGCCAGCAGTTTATCTAGTGGGGGTGGTCCCTACGAGCAGTACTTC.

This rearrangement joins TRBV20-1 to TRBJ2-7; 8 bases are shared with TRBD2. CDR1 DFQATT and CDR2 SNEGSKA come from the germline V gene (reference sequence). This CDR3 contains 11 residues. V lost 6 bases and J lost 6; bases outside the gene matches: 4. This CDR3 reads CSAGGEAEQYF. The CDR3 region has the DNA TGCAGTGCCGGGGGGGAGGCCGAGCAGTACTTC.

The chain combines TRBV20-1 with TRBJ2-7; D may match TRBD1 or TRBD2 (5 bases each). This CDR3 is 11 amino acids long. V gave up 3 bases and J gave up 5 bases, with 8 bases separating them. Germline V CDR1 and CDR2: DFQATT, SNEGSKA (reference sequence). CDR3 coding DNA: TGCAGTGCTAGTGGGGGAGACGAGCAGTACTTC. Protein product: CSASGGDEQYF.

J is TRBJ1-2 and V is TRBV5-1; D is uncertain. V was shortened by 0 bases and J by 4 bases, with 13 bases between the two germline ends. The CDR3 has 15 amino acids. From germline, CDR1 is SGHRS and CDR2 YFSETQ. In DNA, the CDR3 is TGCGCCAGCAGCTTGGGAGCGGGGTTCGGCTATGGCTACACCTTC. Translated: CASSLGAGFGYGYTF.

The rearrangement joins TRBV27 to TRBJ1-1; D is perhaps TRBD1 (5 bases). V dropped 7 bases and J dropped 2 bases, with 20 bases sitting between them. Germline V CDR1 and CDR2: MNHEY, SMNVEV (reference sequence). The length of the CDR3 is 16 residues. The CDR3 sequence is CASTVRQFRRNTEAFF. The CDR3 coding sequence is TGTGCCAGCACAGTTCGACAGTTTCGTCGTAACACTGAAGCTTTCTTT.

This clone was seen a single time. This chain connects TRBV27 to TRBJ1-1; D gene uncertain. CDR3 size: 19 residues. V gave up 0 bases and J gave up 1 base, with 21 bases separating them. The V gene's germline CDR1 is MNHEY and CDR2 SMNVEV (reference sequence). CDR3 coding DNA: TGTGCCAGCAGTTTATCAGAGCCGGGTCCTAGGAGGGAGAACACTGAAGCTTTCTTT. It is translated as CASSLSEPGPRRENTEAFF.

The rearrangement uses TRBV2 and TRBJ1-6, with a possible D match to TRBD1 (5 bases). The CDR3 has 13 amino acids. Germline V gene sequence: CDR1 SNHLY, CDR2 FYNNEI. Trimming took off 4 bases at V and 14 bases at J, with 15 bases between the two ends. The CDR3 region has the DNA TGTGCCAGCAGTGTGGGGCGGTCTATCGCCCTCCACTTT. This translates into CASSVGRSIALHF.

V gene TRBV2 combines with J gene TRBJ1-1, with D possibly being TRBD1 (6 bases). Trimming stripped 9 bases from V and 5 bases from J, with 19 bases between. This CDR3 has 14 residues. CDR1 and CDR2 (germline): SNHLY, FYNNEI. CDR3 region: CARKGGGRGTEAFF. CDR3 nucleotide sequence: TGTGCCAGAAAGGGCGGGGGGCGAGGTACTGAAGCTTTCTTT.

A note on this clone: This sample includes further DNA sequences coding for the same CDR3. J is TRBJ1-2 and V is TRBV18; the match to TRBD1 covers 7 bases. This CDR3 is 14 amino acids long. The V gene end was trimmed by 6 bases and the J gene end by 0 bases; junction bases not matched to a gene: 4. CDR1 is KGHSH, CDR2 LQKENI, per germline. The CDR3 region has the DNA TGTGCCAGCTCGCCGACAGGGACTAACTATGGCTACACCTTC. Encoded protein: CASSPTGTNYGYTF. Full variable domain (rest looked up from reference TRBV18 and TRBJ1-2): NAGVMQNPRHLVRRRGQEARLRCSPMKGHSHVYWYRQLPEEGLKFMVYLQKENIIDESGMPKERFSAEFPKEGPSILRIQQVVRGDSAAYFCASSPTGTNYGYTFGSGTRLTVV.

This clone was detected a few times. The rearrangement links TRBV27 to TRBJ1-1; 11 nucleotides match TRBD1. Germline CDR1 reads MNHEY; CDR2 reads SMNVEV (reference sequence). CDR3 length: 13 residues. The J segment lost 7 bases and the V segment lost 6 bases, leaving 4 bases of the junction unmatched. The CDR3: CASRGQGAYEAFF. For the CDR3, the DNA is TGTGCCAGCAGAGGACAGGGGGCCTATGAAGCTTTCTTT.

The rearrangement uses TRBV6-1 and TRBJ1-3, with D possibly being TRBD1 (6 bases). Trimming removed 2 bases from V and 0 bases from J, with 11 bases in between. This CDR3 spans 16 amino acids. Germline CDR1 MNHNS, CDR2 SASEGT. The CDR3 DNA reads as TGTGCCAGCAGTGAACAGGGGCCCAGCTCTGGAAACACCATATATTTT. This codes for CASSEQGPSSGNTIYF.

The gene calls are TRBV28 and TRBJ1-2; D remains unclear. The germline V and J ends were trimmed by 3 bases and 4 bases, with 12 bases remaining between them. CDR1 MDHEN and CDR2 SYDVKM come from the germline V gene. The CDR3 has 14 residues. The CDR3 DNA is TGTGCCAGCAGTTTTTTTCAGACCGCCTATGGCTACACCTTC. Amino acids: CASSFFQTAYGYTF.

This chain uses TRBV30 with TRBJ2-7; D might be TRBD2 (6 bases). V lost 5 bases and J lost 2, with 13 bases in between. From germline, CDR1 is GTSNPN and CDR2 SVGIG (reference sequence). This CDR3 region has 13 residues. CDR3 DNA sequence: TGTGCCTGGGCCCTGGCGGGGCCCTACGAGCAGTACTTC. Protein: CAWALAGPYEQYF.

V and J are TRBV5-1 and TRBJ2-2, with TRBD2 matching 9 bases. V lost 5 bases to trimming and J lost 4 bases; unmatched junction nucleotides: 6. Germline CDR1 is SGHRS and CDR2 is YFSETQ. The CDR3 totals 15 residues. CDR3 sequence (DNA): TGCGCCAGCAGTTATAGCGGGAGCCGCACCGGGGAGCTGTTTTTT. Its translation is CASSYSGSRTGELFF.

The V gene is TRBV12-5, the J gene TRBJ2-7; D possibly corresponds to TRBD1 (6 bases). CDR3 length: 13 residues. Germline CDR1 LGHNT, CDR2 FRNRAP. Trimming took 6 bases from V and 0 from J, leaving 9 bases between them. This chain's CDR3 is CASGLDSSYEQYF. The CDR3 DNA sequence: TGTGCTAGTGGGCTGGACAGCTCCTACGAGCAGTACTTC.

This chain uses TRBV4-1 with TRBJ2-7; D is perhaps TRBD1 (5 bases). CDR3 length: 14 residues. The germline V gene has CDR1 MGHRA and CDR2 YSYEKL. Trimming removed 0 bases at V and 7 bases at J, with 13 bases between. CDR3 coding DNA: TGCGCCAGCAGCCAAGATGCAGGGTTCAGAGAGCAGTACTTC. It is translated as CASSQDAGFREQYF.

This chain connects TRBV27 to TRBJ2-1; D is perhaps TRBD2 (5 bases). Trimming took 5 bases from V and 5 from J, leaving 16 bases between them. The germline gives CDR1 MNHEY, CDR2 SMNVEV (reference sequence). The CDR3 loop spans 15 amino acids. Here the CDR3 DNA reads TGTGCCAGCAGTACCCCCATTCGAGGGCACAATGAGCAGTTCTTC. Its translation is CASSTPIRGHNEQFF.

The V call is TRBV5-1, the J call TRBJ2-2; D gene uncertain. Germline CDR1 and CDR2: SGHRS and YFSETQ. Trimming removed 1 base at V and 3 bases at J, with 13 bases between. The CDR3 is 16 amino acids. The CDR3 region has the DNA TGCGCCAGCAGCTTGCCCCTAACTTCGGACACCGGGGAGCTGTTTTTT. It is translated as CASSLPLTSDTGELFF.

The V gene is TRBV27, the J gene TRBJ2-7; D call uncertain. Germline assignment: CDR1 MNHEY and CDR2 SMNVEV (reference sequence). This CDR3 comprises 14 residues. V was clipped by 3 bases and J by 2 bases, with 11 bases between them. In DNA, the CDR3 is TGTGCCAGCAGTTTCGATGGGTCCCCCTACGAGCAGTACTTC. Translating gives CASSFDGSPYEQYF.

This chain links TRBV30 with TRBJ1-3; D may be TRBD1 (6 bases). The germline V and J ends were trimmed by 5 bases and 1 base, with 27 bases remaining between them. The CDR3 loop spans 19 amino acids. Germline CDR1 and CDR2: GTSNPN and SVGIG (reference sequence). CDR3 coding DNA: TGTGCCTGGTCCGCGTTAGGGACAAAGATTACCGTGTCTGGAAACACCATATATTTT. This codes for CAWSALGTKITVSGNTIYF. The full variable domain, rest sourced from reference TRBV30 and TRBJ1-3, is SQTIHQWPATLVQPVGSPLSLECTVEGTSNPNLYWYRQAAGRGLQLLFYSVGIGQISSEVPQNLSASRPQDRQFILSSKKLLLSDSGFYLCAWSALGTKITVSGNTIYFGEGSWLTVV.

The chain joins TRBV11-2 to TRBJ2-7; D not certain. This CDR3 has 13 amino acids. Per the germline V gene, CDR1 is SGHAT and CDR2 is FQNNGV. V shed 6 bases and J shed 5 bases, with 14 bases lying between them. The CDR3 DNA follows: TGTGCCAGCAGTCTGAGGTCTGGGGACGAGCAGTACTTC. Translated, it gives CASSLRSGDEQYF.

This rearrangement joins TRBV28 to TRBJ1-3; D unclear. Per the germline V gene, CDR1 is MDHEN and CDR2 is SYDVKM. The CDR3 has 18 residues. V dropped 8 bases and J dropped 1 base, with 24 bases sitting between them. The CDR3 DNA sequence: TGTGCCAGCGGAACAACGGACGGATACAGCTTTTCTGGAAACACCATATATTTT. Protein sequence: CASGTTDGYSFSGNTIYF. Using reference TRBV28 and TRBJ1-3 for the parts outside the CDR3, the full variable domain is DVKVTQSSRYLVKRTGEKVFLECVQDMDHENMFWYRQDPGLGLRLIYFSYDVKMKEKGDIPEGYSVSREKKERFSLILESASTNQTSMYLCASGTTDGYSFSGNTIYFGEGSWLTVV.

J is TRBJ1-1 and V is TRBV6-6; no clear D gene. The CDR3 spans 14 residues. CDR1 is MNHNY, CDR2 SVGAGI, per germline (reference sequence). V lost 4 bases and J 4 bases, leaving 13 bases between the germline ends. CDR3 in DNA: TGTGCCAGCAGTTTGGCGGGCGGTGGCACTGAAGCTTTCTTT. Translating it yields CASSLAGGGTEAFF.

The chain employs TRBV27 and TRBJ1-5; D possibly corresponds to TRBD1 (6 bases). CDR1 and CDR2 (germline): MNHEY, SMNVEV (reference sequence). CDR3 length equals 15 residues. V lost 6 bases to trimming and J lost 1 base, with 13 bases between them. CDR3 region: CASSRNGGSNQPQHF. The CDR3 DNA reads TGTGCCAGCAGCCGTAATGGGGGCAGCAATCAGCCCCAGCATTTT.